The 28 T cell receptor beta chains below come from one sample, sequenced in a study of blood T cells in healthy people across ages (dated by TCRdb to 2015 to 2017). The library came from 5' RACE. The run used an Illumina HiSeq 2500. A second PCR of about 6 to 12 cycles was run with a J-beta primer mix and a sample-barcoded 5' primer. In TCRdb, the public reads were trimmed at Q25 with fastp and aligned with MiXCR, with productive beta chains retained. Identical CDR3 proteins give one entry, which carries the most common genes and DNA. Here the sample has 1.5 million to 2 million distinct CDR3 sequences; around half occur a single time. The ten largest clones represent more than 2% of the sample. The sequencing input was blood. All receptors come from a woman aged 40 to 50 in good health.

In this sample, this clonotype turned up a few times. The V and J genes are TRBV5-1 and TRBJ2-3, with D perhaps matching TRBD2 (7 bases). Germline V CDR1 and CDR2: SGHRS, YFSETQ. V lost 0 bases and J 6 bases, leaving 11 bases between the germline ends. The CDR3 is 14 residues long. The CDR3 protein is CASSLARGPDTQYF. DNA for the CDR3: TGCGCCAGCAGCTTGGCGCGGGGGCCCGATACGCAGTATTTT.

The CDR3 DNA follows: TGTGCCAGCAGTGAAGGCCAGAATTTTAATCAGCCCCAGCATTTT. This translates into CASSEGQNFNQPQHF. The chain joins TRBV2 to TRBJ1-5; no definite D call. Germline V gene data show CDR1 as SNHLY and CDR2 as FYNNEI. There are 15 residues in the CDR3. Trimming removed 1 base from V and 4 bases from J, with 11 bases in between.

As to this clonotype: The junction departs from the called germline gene at one end, perhaps through a read error. The gene calls are TRBV3-1 and TRBJ2-1; the D is unclear. CDR1 and CDR2 from the germline V gene are LGHDT and YNNKEL (reference sequence). The CDR3 contains 15 residues. The CDR3 region has the DNA TGTGCCAGCAGCCCCGATGGTACGCCGAACAATGAACAGTTCTTC. This translates into CASSPDGTPNNEQFF.

The chain joins TRBV2 to TRBJ1-4; D ambiguous. CDR3 length equals 15 residues. Trimming left V 5 bases short and J 0 bases short, with 10 bases between. Germline CDR1 reads SNHLY; CDR2 reads FYNNEI. The CDR3 region has the DNA TGTGCCAGCAGTATGAGGACGGCAACTAATGAAAAACTGTTTTTT. It translates to CASSMRTATNEKLFF.

The chain couples TRBV7-2 to TRBJ1-6, with a possible D match to TRBD1 (6 bases). Germline lookup yields CDR1 SGHTA and CDR2 FQGNSA. This CDR3 spans 19 amino acids. Trimming cost V 1 base and J 0 bases, with 16 bases left between them. The CDR3 coding sequence is TGTGCCAGCAGCTTAGAAGGGGGGTGGGGCAGCTCCTATAATTCACCCCTCCACTTT. Translated, it gives CASSLEGGWGSSYNSPLHF.

V usage is TRBV2 and J usage is TRBJ2-3; maybe TRBD1 (6 bases). This CDR3 is built from 15 residues. The V end lost 9 bases, the J end lost 2 bases, and 18 bases lay between the germline ends. Germline CDR1 is SNHLY and CDR2 is FYNNEI. The CDR3 coding sequence is TGTGCCAGTTTAAAAAAGGGGGTGACCACAGATACGCAGTATTTT. Translation gives CASLKKGVTTDTQYF.

The gene calls are TRBV6-5 and TRBJ1-2; 7 bases fit TRBD1. Germline trimming cut 5 bases from V and 4 bases from J; bases unmatched to any gene: 7. Germline CDR1 MNHEY, CDR2 SVGAGI. The CDR3 is made up of 14 amino acids. The CDR3 loop reads CASSDTTGAYGYTF. The CDR3 nucleotides are TGTGCCAGCAGTGACACCACAGGGGCCTATGGCTACACCTTC.

The CDR3 DNA sequence: TGCAGCGTTGTACCCGCGACAGGGAACGGCTACACCTTC. It yields the protein CSVVPATGNGYTF. The chain carries TRBV29-1 and TRBJ1-2; 7 bases match TRBD1. The V gene's germline CDR1 is SQVTM and CDR2 ANQGSEA. Trimming took 4 bases from V and 8 from J; bases not matched to a gene: 10. This CDR3 is 13 amino acids long.

The rearrangement links TRBV29-1 to TRBJ1-2; TRBD1 aligns across 8 bases. Germline loops: CDR1 SQVTM, CDR2 ANQGSEA. J was trimmed by 3 bases and V by 3 bases; bases with no gene match: 9. The CDR3 runs to 15 residues. The CDR3 DNA reads as TGCAGCGTTGACACCAGGGACAGGTGGGACTATGGCTACACCTTC. It translates to CSVDTRDRWDYGYTF.

This clonotype came up once. This rearrangement joins TRBV28 to TRBJ2-3; D gene unclear. The CDR3 consists of 14 residues. The V gene lost 7 bases and the J gene lost 2 bases, with 13 bases spanning the gap. Per germline, CDR1 MDHEN and CDR2 SYDVKM. The CDR3 here is CASKVYGLTDTQYF. DNA of the CDR3: TGTGCCAGCAAAGTTTATGGGCTCACAGATACGCAGTATTTT.

There are a few counts of this clonotype. The DNA of the CDR3 is TGTGCCAGCAGCTTGACCTTCTACGAGCAGTACTTC. Protein: CASSLTFYEQYF. The chain employs TRBV7-2 and TRBJ2-7; the D is unclear. Trimming took 3 bases from V and 3 from J, leaving 6 bases between them. The CDR3 extends over 12 amino acids. Germline assignment: CDR1 SGHTA and CDR2 FQGNSA.

There are a few counts of this clonotype. This sequence joins TRBV5-1 and TRBJ2-7; 8 positions agree with TRBD2. Germline trimming cut 6 bases from V and 2 bases from J; bases unmatched to any gene: 10. The CDR3 sequence is 15 residues long. Germline lookup yields CDR1 SGHRS and CDR2 YFSETQ. The chain's CDR3 is CASNDPGTRPYEQYF. The CDR3 bases are TGCGCCAGCAACGACCCCGGGACTAGACCCTACGAGCAGTACTTC.

This clonotype was counted only a few times. J is TRBJ2-7 and V is TRBV27; weak D call: TRBD2 (6 bases). Matching the DNA end better, TRBJ2-5 makes the J call doubtful. The CDR3 is 14 amino acids. Germline V lookup: CDR1 MNHEY, CDR2 SMNVEV (reference sequence). The CDR3 loop reads CASASGALQETQYF. CDR3 bases: TGTGCCAGCGCCTCGGGAGCCCTTCAGGAGACCCAGTACTTC.

The chain links TRBV6-2 or TRBV6-3 to TRBJ1-5; maybe TRBD1 (5 bases). Germline CDR1 reads MNHEY; CDR2 reads SVGEGT. The CDR3 length is 18 residues. V lost 0 bases to trimming and J lost 0 bases, with 15 bases between them. The DNA for the CDR3 is TGTGCCAGCAGTTACTCGAGTGGTTCAGGGCATAGCAATCAGCCCCAGCATTTT. This translates into CASSYSSGSGHSNQPQHF.

The chain is built from TRBV4-3 and TRBJ2-4; D might be TRBD1 (6 bases). TRBJ2-7 explains the end of the DNA better; the J call may be wrong. CDR3 length equals 17 residues. CDR1 and CDR2 (germline): LGHNA, YSLEER. In DNA, the CDR3 is TGCGCCAGCAGCCCCCCCCCTACCACAGGGTTGAACTACGAGCAGTACTTC. Translating it yields CASSPPPTTGLNYEQYF.

This clonotype is a singleton in its sample. The junction differs from germline at one of its ends, possibly a read error. This rearrangement joins TRBV7-2 to TRBJ2-7; D may be TRBD2 (5 bases). Germline values: CDR1 SGHTA, CDR2 FQGNSA. This CDR3 has 13 residues. Here the CDR3 reads CAGSPAEGHEQYF. The CDR3 DNA is TGTGCCGGCAGCCCTGCCGAGGGCCACGAGCAGTACTTC.

In its sample, this clonotype was seen once. This chain connects TRBV7-2 to TRBJ2-1; 12 nucleotides align to TRBD2. The CDR3 is 16 residues long. Germline-derived CDR1 and CDR2 are SGHTA and FQGNSA. The ends lost 5 bases at V and 7 bases at J; junction bases unmatched: 9. For the CDR3, the DNA is TGTGCCAGCAGCATCCCTAGCGGGGGGGCATTAAATGAGCAGTTCTTC. It codes for CASSIPSGGALNEQFF.

The chain uses TRBV6-5 and TRBJ2-5; TRBD2 matches at 16 bases. This CDR3 is 16 amino acids long. V gave up 6 bases and J gave up 4 bases; unmatched junction bases: 5. Germline V lookup: CDR1 MNHEY, CDR2 SVGAGI. Written as DNA, the CDR3 is TGTGCCAGCAGACAGGGGACTAGCGGGGGGGGAGAGACCCAGTACTTC. Translating it yields CASRQGTSGGGETQYF.

The sample holds a few counts of this clonotype. In DNA form, the CDR3 reads TGTGCCAGCAACGGAGACAGCGGGGTGGCACAGCCCCAGCATTTT. As protein: CASNGDSGVAQPQHF. The V call is TRBV12-3 or TRBV12-4, the J call TRBJ1-5; TRBD1 might be the D (5 bases). V was pared by 7 bases and J by 7 bases, with 20 bases between. This CDR3 is 15 amino acids long.

The V gene is TRBV5-5, the J gene TRBJ2-3; D unclear. From germline, CDR1 is SGHKS and CDR2 YYEKEE (reference sequence). Trimming left V 1 base short and J 2 bases short, with 17 bases between. This CDR3 is 17 amino acids long. For the CDR3, the DNA is TGTGCCAGCAGCTTGTGGCAGGCCGTGGGGTACACAGATACGCAGTATTTT. This encodes CASSLWQAVGYTDTQYF.

This chain links TRBV29-1 with TRBJ2-1; TRBD2 aligns across 7 bases. CDR1 and CDR2 from the germline V gene are SQVTM and ANQGSEA. The CDR3 loop spans 14 amino acids. J lost 4 bases, V lost 6 bases, and 9 bases had no gene match. CDR3: CSVELGGKYNEQFF. Here the CDR3 DNA reads TGCAGCGTCGAACTCGGGGGGAAGTACAATGAGCAGTTCTTC.

The genes are TRBV28 and TRBJ2-7; TRBD2 agrees at 14 bases. The germline V gene encodes CDR1 MDHEN and CDR2 SYDVKM. Trimming removed 5 bases from V and 4 bases from J; junction bases left unmatched: 4. The CDR3 is 15 residues long. CDR3 amino acids: CASSAWTSGRYEQYF. The CDR3 DNA reads TGTGCCAGCAGTGCCTGGACTAGCGGGAGGTACGAGCAGTACTTC.

In its sample, this clonotype was seen a few times. V gene TRBV27 combines with J gene TRBJ1-6; tentative D call: TRBD1 (5 bases). Germline CDR1 and CDR2: MNHEY and SMNVEV (reference sequence). CDR3 length: 17 amino acids. V was shortened by 9 bases and J by 4 bases, with 22 bases between the two germline ends. The CDR3 nucleotides read TGTGCCAGTAGCGCGAGACGGTCGGGGGGATATAATTCACCCCTCCACTTT. It specifies CASSARRSGGYNSPLHF.

The sample holds a few counts of this clonotype. The rearrangement links TRBV7-9 to TRBJ2-5; the match to TRBD2 covers 7 bases. This CDR3 spans 15 amino acids. The V gene end was trimmed by 3 bases and the J gene end by 0 bases; junction bases not matched to a gene: 4. CDR1 is SEHNR and CDR2 is FQNEAQ in the germline V gene (reference sequence). The CDR3 protein is CASSLTGGHQETQYF. The DNA for the CDR3 is TGTGCCAGCAGCTTGACGGGGGGTCACCAAGAGACCCAGTACTTC.

This clonotype was observed a few times. This chain uses TRBV29-1 with TRBJ2-5; D gene uncertain. Trimming took 6 bases from V and 11 from J, leaving 16 bases between them. Germline lookup yields CDR1 SQVTM and CDR2 ANQGSEA. This CDR3 comprises 11 residues. Here the CDR3 DNA reads TGCAGCGTCCTCTCCCCCGGTGAGCAGTACTTC. Its protein is CSVLSPGEQYF.

This chain connects TRBV12-3 or TRBV12-4 to TRBJ1-4, with D hard to call. Trimming removed 2 bases from V and 7 bases from J, with 14 bases in between. The CDR3 runs 15 residues. The CDR3 loop reads CASSLIREETEKLFF. The CDR3 DNA is TGTGCCAGCAGTTTAATTCGGGAGGAAACTGAAAAACTGTTTTTT.

The rearrangement uses TRBV5-5 and TRBJ2-5; D may be TRBD2 (6 bases). This CDR3 is 17 amino acids long. V lost 5 bases to trimming and J lost 11 bases, with 31 bases between them. Germline V gene data show CDR1 as SGHKS and CDR2 as YYEKEE (reference sequence). The CDR3 DNA follows: TGTGCCAGCAGTTCAATCGGGGGAAGAAGCTCCTACAATGAGCAGTACTTC. It codes for CASSSIGGRSSYNEQYF.

The V call is TRBV6-2 or TRBV6-3, the J call TRBJ2-3; D may match TRBD1 or TRBD2 (7 bases each). This CDR3 is 14 amino acids long. Germline V lookup: CDR1 MNHEY, CDR2 SVGEGT. V gave up 8 bases and J gave up 3 bases, with 15 bases separating them. CDR3 sequence: CASQGGYQTDTQYF. The DNA for the CDR3 is TGTGCCAGCCAGGGGGGGTATCAGACAGATACGCAGTATTTT.